This section outlines one TCR beta chain sequence together with its context. Its antigen is unidentified. CDR1 and CDR2 from the germline V gene are GTSNPN and SVGIG (reference sequence). The CDR3 contains 17 residues. Trimming shortened V by 1 base and J by 3 bases, and 20 bases separated the two germline ends. This specimen belongs to a study of cytomegalovirus exposure and HLA in healthy donors. PCR was performed using 60 Vbeta and 13 Jbeta primers. How the authors handled the data: Later, an analysis found around 80 million unique TCR beta chains, and roughly 9.9 million of these were shared. Libraries were prepared by immunoSEQ multiplex PCR; TCRdb keeps only in-frame clonotypes and omits some of them. V and J calls and clone size are copied from that table; D and trimming were computed from the DNA. This sample has about 130,000 clones, with 73% found just once. General study results and limits: Previously analyzed data showed that most TCR beta V segments were productive at a frequency of about 87% or about 30%. CMV antigen specificity was confirmed in vitro for three CMV-associated chains.

This chain joins TRBV30 and TRBJ2-3; D perhaps matches TRBD2 (7 bases). The TCR sequence derives from a woman aged 35 to 49 in good health and CMV-seropositive. Sequenced: PBMCs. CDR3 protein: CAWSAGRGTLGTDTQYF. The CDR3 DNA is TGTGCCTGGAGTGCGGGGAGGGGGACCCTAGGGACAGATACGCAGTATTTT.